What follows describes a single TCR beta chain. V gave up 4 bases and J gave up 4 bases, with 15 bases separating them. The CDR3 totals 14 residues. Germline values: CDR1 SGHKS, CDR2 YYEKEE (reference sequence). This record comes from a study of T cell changes during pregnancy in multiple sclerosis. The table came from immunoSEQ multiplex PCR; TCRdb's copy has only in-frame clones and leaves some out. The sample has about 68,000 clones; 91% are singletons. The specimen was peripheral blood, collected in the first trimester of pregnancy. The sequence was collected from a female donor with multiple sclerosis, enrolled in a pregnancy study. This chain joins TRBV5-5 and TRBJ2-7, with D possibly being TRBD1 (6 bases). The CDR3 region has the DNA TGTGCCAGCAGCCCCCCCCCGGGACAATACGAGCAGTACTTC. Amino acid sequence: CASSPPPGQYEQYF.